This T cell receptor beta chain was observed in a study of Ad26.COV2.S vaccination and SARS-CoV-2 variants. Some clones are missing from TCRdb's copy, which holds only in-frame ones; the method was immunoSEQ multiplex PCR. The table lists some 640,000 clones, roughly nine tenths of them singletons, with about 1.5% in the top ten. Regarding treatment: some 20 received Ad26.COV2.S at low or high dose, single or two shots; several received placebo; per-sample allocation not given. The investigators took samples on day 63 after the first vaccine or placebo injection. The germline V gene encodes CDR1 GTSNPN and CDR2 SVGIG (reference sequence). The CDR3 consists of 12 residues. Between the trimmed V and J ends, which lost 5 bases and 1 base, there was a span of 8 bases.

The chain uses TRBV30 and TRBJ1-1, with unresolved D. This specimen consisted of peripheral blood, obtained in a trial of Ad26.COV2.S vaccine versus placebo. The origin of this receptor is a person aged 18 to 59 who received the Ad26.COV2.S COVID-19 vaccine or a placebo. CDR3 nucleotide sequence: TGTGCCTGGCGAAGATGGAACACTGAAGCTTTCTTT. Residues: CAWRRWNTEAFF. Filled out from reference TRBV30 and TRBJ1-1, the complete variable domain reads SQTIHQWPATLVQPVGSPLSLECTVEGTSNPNLYWYRQAAGRGLQLLFYSVGIGQISSEVPQNLSASRPQDRQFILSSKKLLLSDSGFYLCAWRRWNTEAFFGQGTRLTVV.